This TCR beta chain was sequenced in a study of T cells in localized non-small cell lung cancer. Here immunoSEQ multiplex PCR was the method, and the copy in TCRdb shows in-frame clones only, minus some. Among about 45,000 clones, about 76% were seen once, and the ten largest hold 15% to 20%. As regards this clone: The antigen is not known.

Overall study findings and caveats: Because researchers sequenced only one region of the tumor, heterogeneity is still possible.

The sequence was collected from a man aged 40 to 69 with stage III lung adenocarcinoma. Sequencing used peripheral blood mononuclear cells, obtained before any cancer treatment.

The CDR3 DNA follows: TGTGCCATCAGTGATTCCCCAGGGGCCATTAGCGGCTACACCTTC. It translates to CAISDSPGAISGYTF. J is TRBJ1-2 and V is TRBV10-3, with D possibly TRBD1 on 6 matching bases. This CDR3 comprises 15 residues. The V and J ends lost 3 bases and 8 bases respectively, with 19 bases between them. Germline V gene sequence: CDR1 ENHRY, CDR2 SYGVKD.